Here is one TCR beta chain with its context. Its antigen remains unknown. V lost 4 bases to trimming and J lost 0 bases; unmatched junction nucleotides: 3. The CDR3 consists of 14 residues. The germline V gene encodes CDR1 LGHDT and CDR2 YNNKEL (reference sequence). Diagnoses used clinical symptoms, serum thyroxine and TRAb, thyroid ultrasound and orbital computed tomography. This record comes from a study of T cells in Graves' hyperthyroidism and ophthalmopathy. Study summary: Any treatment followed the collection of peripheral blood at initial diagnosis.

Overall study results and limits: Researchers report that a 13 V-J model separated ophthalmopathy from stable hyperthyroidism. Blood also held most thyroid clonotypes expanded beyond 0.001.

Authors of the study amplified TCR beta CDR3 regions from RNA transcripts. Initially, a first-round RT-PCR of the TCR CDR3 employed the HTBI primer set. TCRdb ran MiXCR on the multiplex PCR reads and lists one entry per CDR3 protein. This sample has a few hundred thousand distinct CDR3 sequences, with 15% to 20% found just once. The chain is built from TRBV3-1 and TRBJ2-7; 7 bases align to TRBD2. The TCR was taken from a woman between 40 and 55 years old with Graves' ophthalmopathy. The sample was blood. The CDR3, as DNA: TGTGCCAGCAGCCGCGGGACTACCTCCTACGAGCAGTACTTC. Amino acids: CASSRGTTSYEQYF.